Listed here are 20 T cell receptor beta chains from one sample, sequenced in a study of blood T cell repertoires in COVID-19. Assay used: immunoSEQ multiplex PCR; TCRdb lists only in-frame clones, some missing. Of about 130,000 clones listed, approximately 82% were seen once; the top ten hold roughly 10%. Sequencing was performed on peripheral blood. The receptor source for this set is a man aged 40-55 years with active or convalescent COVID-19.

This clone was observed many times. The CDR3 region has the DNA TGCGCCAGCAGCTTGAGCGGGGGGAACACCGGGGAGCTGTTTTTT. It translates to CASSLSGGNTGELFF. The rearrangement links TRBV5-1 to TRBJ2-2; 8 nucleotides agree with TRBD2. V was pared by 1 base and J by 1 base, with 0 bases of the junction left unmatched. The CDR3 contains 15 residues. Per the germline V gene, CDR1 is SGHRS and CDR2 is YFSETQ.

The chain has TRBV3-1 (or the pseudogene TRBV3-2) and TRBJ1-2; 9 nucleotides agree with TRBD1. This CDR3 contains 16 residues. CDR1 and CDR2 (germline): LGHDT, YNNKEL (reference sequence). Germline trimming cut 2 bases from V and 7 bases from J; bases unmatched to any gene: 11. DNA of the CDR3: TGTGCCAGCAGCCAACCTCGGGACAGGGCCTATGCTGGCTACACCTTC. Its protein is CASSQPRDRAYAGYTF.

The J gene is TRBJ1-1, the V gene TRBV6-2 or TRBV6-3; no clear D. V was clipped by 0 bases and J by 1 base, with 9 bases between them. CDR1 is MNHEY, CDR2 SVGEGT, per germline. The CDR3 runs 15 residues. For the CDR3, the DNA is TGTGCCAGCAGTTACTCGAGGGTTCCGAACACTGAAGCTTTCTTT. Its protein product is CASSYSRVPNTEAFF.

The CDR3 sequence: CASSTRGNQPQHF. The CDR3 DNA follows: TGTGCCAGCAGTACTCGGGGCAATCAGCCCCAGCATTTT. J is TRBJ1-5 and V is TRBV12-3 or TRBV12-4; D gene uncertain. The CDR3 length is 13 residues. Trimming stripped 5 bases from V and 2 bases from J, with 7 bases between.

This rearrangement joins TRBV2 to TRBJ2-5; the D gene is possibly TRBD1 (6 bases). The ends were cut back, 7 bases at V and 5 bases at J, with 11 bases in the middle. The CDR3 runs 12 residues. CDR1 and CDR2 (germline): SNHLY, FYNNEI. CDR3 nucleotides: TGTGCCAGCAAAGCGCAGGGGGAGACCCAGTACTTC. Protein sequence: CASKAQGETQYF. Based on the CDR3 plus reference TRBV2 and TRBJ2-5, the full variable domain is EPEVTQTPSHQVTQMGQEVILRCVPISNHLYFYWYRQILGQKVEFLVSFYNNEISEKSEIFDDQFSVERPDGSNFTLKIRSTKLEDSAMYFCASKAQGETQYFGPGTRLLVL.

The genes are TRBV29-1 and TRBJ2-2, with 7 bases aligning to TRBD2. V gave up 4 bases and J gave up 5 bases; unmatched junction bases: 7. Germline V gene data show CDR1 as SQVTM and CDR2 as ANQGSEA. The CDR3 totals 14 residues. Here the CDR3 DNA reads TGCAGCGTTGGGCAGGGAGGGTGGACCGGGGAGCTGTTTTTT. Amino acids: CSVGQGGWTGELFF.

The chain is built from TRBV27 and TRBJ1-6; 7 positions agree with TRBD1. In germline, CDR1 is MNHEY, CDR2 SMNVEV (reference sequence). With V trimmed by 5 bases and J by 6 bases, 4 bases remained unmatched. There are 14 residues in the CDR3. CDR3 in DNA: TGTGCCAGCAGTATCCAGGGGGGTAATTCACCCCTCCACTTT. Translated: CASSIQGGNSPLHF.

V is TRBV3-1 (or the pseudogene TRBV3-2) and J is TRBJ1-2, with a weak D call TRBD1 (5 bases). V dropped 1 base and J dropped 8 bases, with 14 bases sitting between them. CDR1 and CDR2 from the germline V gene are LGHDT and YNNKEL (reference sequence). The CDR3 covers 14 residues. As DNA, the CDR3 is TGTGCCAGCAGCCAAGGGGCAGGGAATAGCGGCTACACCTTC. It yields the protein CASSQGAGNSGYTF.

In its sample, this clone was seen once. V gene TRBV6-5 combines with J gene TRBJ1-2; D is perhaps TRBD1 (5 bases). Germline values: CDR1 MNHEY, CDR2 SVGAGI. CDR3 length: 13 amino acids. Trimming left V 7 bases short and J 8 bases short, with 17 bases between. DNA of the CDR3: TGTGCCAGCACCCAGGGTGGGGTGGAGGGCTACACCTTC. It yields the protein CASTQGGVEGYTF.

To note about this clone: Mismatch with germline at one junction end may stem from a read error. This rearrangement joins TRBV3-1 (or the pseudogene TRBV3-2) to TRBJ2-7, with a tentative D call TRBD1 (6 bases). The CDR3 loop spans 14 amino acids. Germline V gene lookup returns CDR1 LGHDT and CDR2 YNNKEL (reference sequence). CDR3 sequence: CASSQSPPGAVGVF. The CDR3, as DNA: TGTGCCAGCAGCCAAAGTCCGCCAGGGGCAGTGGGTGTCTTC.

This chain links TRBV27 with TRBJ2-6; D is uncertain. CDR1 is MNHEY and CDR2 is SMNVEV in the germline V gene (reference sequence). Trimming removed 3 bases from V and 0 bases from J, with 12 bases in between. This CDR3 contains 17 residues. CDR3 region: CASSLGTALSGANVLTF. As DNA, the CDR3 is TGTGCCAGCAGTTTGGGCACGGCCCTCTCTGGGGCCAACGTCCTGACTTTC.

This clone has only one observation. In nucleotides, the CDR3 is TGTGCCAGCAGCCCCCTCGCCAGGGCGAATAATTCACCCCTCCACTTT. Protein: CASSPLARANNSPLHF. This chain joins TRBV5-5 and TRBJ1-6; maybe TRBD1 (5 bases). The CDR3 is made up of 16 amino acids. Germline CDR1 reads SGHKS; CDR2 reads YYEKEE (reference sequence). V was cut by 4 bases and J by 5 bases, with 16 bases left in between. Full variable domain (remainder filled in from reference TRBV5-5 and TRBJ1-6): DAGVTQSPTHLIKTRGQQVTLRCSPISGHKSVSWYQQVLGQGPQFIFQYYEKEERGRGNFPDRFSARQFPNYSSELNVNALLLGDSALYLCASSPLARANNSPLHFGNGTRLTVT.

The gene calls are TRBV5-8 and TRBJ1-2; D gene unclear. V lost 6 bases to trimming and J lost 3 bases, with 15 bases between them. The CDR3 runs to 14 residues. Germline-derived CDR1 and CDR2 are SGHTS and YDEGEE. CDR3 sequence: CASIFGGRDYGYTF. The CDR3, as DNA: TGTGCCAGCATCTTTGGAGGGCGAGACTATGGCTACACCTTC. Combining the CDR3 with reference TRBV5-8 and TRBJ1-2 gives the whole variable domain EAGVTQSPTHLIKTRGQQATLRCSPISGHTSVYWYQQALGLGLQFLLWYDEGEERNRGNFPPRFSGRQFPNYSSELNVNALELEDSALYLCASIFGGRDYGYTFGSGTRLTVV.

This chain connects TRBV29-1 to TRBJ2-1; 9 nucleotides match TRBD2. The CDR3 loop spans 16 amino acids. V shed 8 bases, J shed 6 bases, and the junction held 17 bases outside the gene matches. The germline gives CDR1 SQVTM, CDR2 ANQGSEA. The CDR3 bases are TGCAGCCCCCGTGTGGGGCGGGGGGGCCTCGGCAATGAGCAGTTCTTC. Translation: CSPRVGRGGLGNEQFF.

CDR3 loop: CASSQEGGRGQGAEKLFF. The CDR3 nucleotides read TGCGCCAGCAGCCAAGAAGGGGGCCGAGGACAGGGTGCTGAAAAACTGTTTTTT. The chain recombines TRBV4-3 with TRBJ1-4, with 8 bases matching TRBD1. The J segment lost 7 bases and the V segment lost 0 bases, leaving 13 bases of the junction unmatched. CDR3 length: 18 residues. Germline loops: CDR1 LGHNA, CDR2 YSLEER.

The chain has TRBV9 and TRBJ2-7; 12 bases agree with TRBD2. Germline V gene sequence: CDR1 SGDLS, CDR2 YYNGEE. V lost 3 bases and J lost 7; bases outside the gene matches: 8. This CDR3 region has 15 residues. The CDR3 is CASSARTSGAGEQYF. The CDR3, as DNA: TGTGCCAGCAGCGCCCGGACTAGCGGGGCAGGGGAGCAGTACTTC.

V usage is TRBV4-2 and J usage is TRBJ2-5; TRBD2 aligns across 7 bases. CDR1 and CDR2 from the germline V gene are LGHNA and YNFKEQ. Trimming at V came to 2 bases and at J to 5 bases, leaving 11 bases not matched to a gene. This CDR3 comprises 16 residues. CDR3 coding DNA: TGTGCCAGCAGCCAATCTGATCTCGGCGGGGGTGAGACCCAGTACTTC. This sequence encodes CASSQSDLGGGETQYF.

The rearrangement uses TRBV4-3 and TRBJ2-2, with TRBD1 matching over 7 bases. Germline CDR1 LGHNA, CDR2 YSLEER. Trimming took 0 bases from V and 2 from J; bases not matched to a gene: 6. This CDR3 is 17 amino acids long. CDR3 coding DNA: TGCGCCAGCAGCCAAGAAGCACAGGGGCCTAACACCGGGGAGCTGTTTTTT. Its translation is CASSQEAQGPNTGELFF.

The rearrangement joins TRBV5-4 to TRBJ2-5, with a weak D call TRBD2 (6 bases). Trimming took off 1 base at V and 4 bases at J, with 8 bases between the two ends. The germline V gene has CDR1 SGHNT and CDR2 YYREEE (reference sequence). This CDR3 has 13 residues. The CDR3 reads CASSLLGGETQYF. CDR3 DNA sequence: TGTGCCAGCAGCTTGCTGGGGGGAGAGACCCAGTACTTC.

This chain joins TRBV28 and TRBJ2-1; 9 bases agree with TRBD2. V lost 0 bases to trimming and J lost 8 bases; unmatched junction nucleotides: 5. In germline, CDR1 is MDHEN, CDR2 SYDVKM. The CDR3 is made up of 15 amino acids. The CDR3 DNA follows: TGTGCCAGCAGTTTATGGGGACTAGCCCACTATGAGCAGTTCTTC. Translated, it gives CASSLWGLAHYEQFF.